This T cell receptor (beta chain) was sequenced during a study of blood T cell repertoires in COVID-19. TCRdb's table, derived via immunoSEQ multiplex PCR, lists solely in-frame clones and lacks some. Altogether over 150,000 clones are present, more than 85% being singletons, with the ten largest covering about 1.1%. The origin of this receptor is a man aged 25-40 years with acute or convalescent COVID-19. Input material: peripheral blood.

CDR3 sequence (DNA): TGTGCCAGCAGCCCAACGATGGGACTATATTCTGCGCAGTACTTC. Amino acid sequence: CASSPTMGLYSAQYF. This rearrangement joins TRBV7-6 to TRBJ2-7; TRBD2 matches at 7 bases. V dropped 5 bases and J dropped 9; count of bases not matched to a gene: 16. Germline CDR1 and CDR2: SGHVS and FNYEAQ. This CDR3 contains 15 residues.